The 6 T cell receptor beta chains below were found in one sample sequenced in a study of T-cell memory formation after mild COVID-19. TCRdb called the 5' RACE reads again in MiXCR, with one record for every CDR3 protein. The repertoire consists of hundreds of thousands of distinct CDR3 sequences, with 25% to 30% occurring once and the leading ten covering about 13%. The sample comprised PBMCs or a T cell subset sorted from them (not recorded which). The receptors here all came from an adult woman who had mild COVID-19 (a few samples of this study predate the infection). Cell type and time point are not known.

This clonotype has only a few counts. This rearrangement joins TRBV5-1 to TRBJ2-3, with 7 bases aligning to TRBD1. Germline lookup yields CDR1 SGHRS and CDR2 YFSETQ. The junction had 8 bases not matched to a gene; V was cut back by 4 bases and J by 3 bases. This CDR3 contains 15 residues. The DNA of the CDR3 is TGCGCCAGCAGCCCCTCGACAGGGTTAACAGATACGCAGTATTTT. Translation: CASSPSTGLTDTQYF.

This clonotype occurred many times. The chain has TRBV7-2 and TRBJ2-7, with D possibly being TRBD1 or TRBD2 (5 bases each). Per germline, CDR1 SGHTA and CDR2 FQGNSA. The CDR3 totals 13 residues. Deletions cut 4 bases from V and 0 bases from J, with 7 bases between. The CDR3 DNA reads as TGTGCCAGCAGCTGGGGGTCCTCCTACGAGCAGTACTTC. This gives the protein CASSWGSSYEQYF.

There are a few counts of this clonotype. V gene TRBV12-3 or TRBV12-4 combines with J gene TRBJ2-1, with 8 positions matching TRBD2. The CDR3 totals 14 residues. Trimming took 5 bases from V and 10 from J; bases not matched to a gene: 10. Written as DNA, the CDR3 is TGTGCCAGCAGTCTATTACCGGGACTAGTGGAGCAGTTCTTC. This encodes CASSLLPGLVEQFF.

The V gene is TRBV7-3, the J gene TRBJ2-1; 9 bases line up with TRBD1. V dropped 1 base and J dropped 6; count of bases not matched to a gene: 7. The CDR3 loop spans 16 amino acids. CDR1 is SGHTA and CDR2 is FQGTGA in the germline V gene. For the CDR3, the DNA is TGTGCCAGCAGCTTAAGTGGGACAGGGAGTTTCAATGAGCAGTTCTTC. Its translation: CASSLSGTGSFNEQFF.

This clonotype was found a few times. V usage is TRBV6-2 or TRBV6-3 and J usage is TRBJ2-7, with 7 bases lining up with TRBD1. Germline assignment: CDR1 MNHEY and CDR2 SVGEGT. This CDR3 comprises 15 residues. Unmatched junction bases numbered 11, after V lost 6 bases and J lost 3 bases. As DNA, the CDR3 is TGTGCCAGCAGCCAAACGCCGGGACAGATCTACGAGCAGTACTTC. Residues: CASSQTPGQIYEQYF.

There are a few counts of this clonotype. The chain recombines TRBV11-2 with TRBJ2-7; 9 nucleotides agree with TRBD2. Trimming at V came to 7 bases and at J to 4 bases, leaving 11 bases not matched to a gene. The CDR3 consists of 15 residues. CDR1 and CDR2 (germline): SGHAT, FQNNGV. CDR3 nucleotides: TGTGCCAGCATCCTCCTTAAGACTAGCGGATACGAGCAGTACTTC. Its protein is CASILLKTSGYEQYF.